Listed below are T cell receptor beta chains from one sample, sequenced in a study of human T cells and chemical hapten exposure. TCRdb called the RACE reads again in MiXCR, with one record for every CDR3 protein. The sample lists around 350,000 distinct CDR3 sequences, 5% to 6.5% occurring once. The input for sequencing was whole blood, taken in connection with sensitization to the hapten diphenylcyclopropenone (DPC). Receptor source: a woman in her late teens or twenties with alopecia areata. Some clones in this sample may be carry-over from other donors' samples. CDR3s include the opening cysteine and the closing phenylalanine or tryptophan.

CDR3: CASRQPTHRENYGYTF; J: TRBJ1-2; length: 16; V: TRBV12-2
CDR3: CASSFQVDAVDNEQFF; J: TRBJ2-1; length: 16; V: TRBV5-4
CDR3: CSVSLGTETQYF; J: TRBJ2-5; length: 12; V: TRBV29-1
CDR3: CASSPPTGYTEAFF; J: TRBJ1-1; length: 14; V: TRBV5-1
CDR3: CASSEAFLAGGKLFF; J: TRBJ1-4; length: 15; V: TRBV6-1
CDR3: CASQDRGFTDTQYF; J: TRBJ2-3; length: 14; V: TRBV12-3/TRBV12-4
CDR3: CSARETTSGGYTGELFF; J: TRBJ2-2; length: 17; V: TRBV20-1
CDR3: CASSMRVSETQYF; J: TRBJ2-5; length: 13; V: TRBV7-2
CDR3: CSAYTGQGGSYEQYF; J: TRBJ2-7; length: 15; V: TRBV20-1
CDR3: CASSSHGQGASGYTF; J: TRBJ1-2; length: 15; V: TRBV6-1
CDR3: CASSRGQGGNEKLFF; J: TRBJ1-4; length: 15; V: TRBV6-5
CDR3: CASSPPRRSGTDTQYF; J: TRBJ2-3; length: 16; V: TRBV7-9
CDR3: CASTRTGSYEQFF; J: TRBJ2-1; length: 13; V: TRBV6-1
CDR3: CASSPDLGGSGTDTQYF; J: TRBJ2-3; length: 17; V: TRBV5-6
CDR3: CATAAGSSYEQYF; J: TRBJ2-7; length: 13; V: TRBV6-5
CDR3: CASSATGALNQPQHF; J: TRBJ1-5; length: 15; V: TRBV6-4
CDR3: CASSRQGEAFF; J: TRBJ1-1; length: 11; V: TRBV7-9
CDR3: CASRGGGLVIQYF; J: TRBJ2-4; length: 13; V: TRBV2
CDR3: CASKNRGYSDTQYF; J: TRBJ2-3; length: 14; V: TRBV27
CDR3: CASLGNTIYF; J: TRBJ1-3; length: 10; V: TRBV12-3/TRBV12-4
CDR3: CASSYSYEGRREAFF; J: TRBJ1-1; length: 15; V: TRBV6-5
CDR3: CACSRASNSPLHF; J: TRBJ1-6; length: 13; V: TRBV6-2/TRBV6-3
CDR3: CASSEPRAGNTIYF; J: TRBJ1-3; length: 14; V: TRBV2
CDR3: CAISEPVPIGNEQFF; J: TRBJ2-1; length: 15; V: TRBV10-3
CDR3: CASSYPGGSGYGYTF; J: TRBJ1-2; length: 15; V: TRBV12-3/TRBV12-4
CDR3: CASSWGPGLGHEQYF; J: TRBJ2-7; length: 15; V: TRBV5-1
CDR3: CASSLDLATSTDTQYF; J: TRBJ2-3; length: 16; V: TRBV11-2
CDR3: CASSRGVPGQGAEAFF; J: TRBJ1-1; length: 16; V: TRBV6-5
CDR3: CSTLRGRNQPQHF; J: TRBJ1-5; length: 13; V: TRBV20-1
CDR3: CACDQAFNQPQHF; J: TRBJ1-5; length: 13; V: TRBV6-2/TRBV6-3
CDR3: CASSPRAGMIVNTEAFF; J: TRBJ1-1; length: 17; V: TRBV4-1
CDR3: CASSLGQGTSEAFF; J: TRBJ1-1; length: 14; V: TRBV28
CDR3: CASSEAAPNYGYTF; J: TRBJ1-2; length: 14; V: TRBV6-1
CDR3: CSVGAMGTEAFF; J: TRBJ1-1; length: 12; V: TRBV29-1
CDR3: CASSAGTKGPYNEQFF; J: TRBJ2-1; length: 16; V: TRBV19
CDR3: CASSSPGLAGGLYF; J: TRBJ2-3; length: 14; V: TRBV6-6
CDR3: CASSLDSMNTDAFF; J: TRBJ1-1; length: 14; V: TRBV6-5
CDR3: CASSSPSAGGDYGYTF; J: TRBJ1-2; length: 16; V: TRBV12-3/TRBV12-4
CDR3: CASAPNTEAFF; J: TRBJ1-1; length: 11; V: TRBV7-9
CDR3: CASSLNRNYGYTF; J: TRBJ1-2; length: 13; V: TRBV12-3/TRBV12-4
CDR3: CASSLVGQSYTF; J: TRBJ1-2; length: 12; V: TRBV7-9
CDR3: CASSVLGQGWVTDTQYF; J: TRBJ2-3; length: 17; V: TRBV6-1
CDR3: CASSLAGTHVNYGYTF; J: TRBJ1-2; length: 16; V: TRBV28
CDR3: CASSLRAKNIQYF; J: TRBJ2-4; length: 13; V: TRBV11-2
CDR3: CASSYSTTTLGEQYF; J: TRBJ2-7; length: 15; V: TRBV6-6
CDR3: CASNLRTANTGELFF; J: TRBJ2-2; length: 15; V: TRBV3-1
CDR3: CASSWDRATDTQYF; J: TRBJ2-3; length: 14; V: TRBV2
CDR3: CASSPIGQGTDTEAFF; J: TRBJ1-1; length: 16; V: TRBV12-3/TRBV12-4
CDR3: CASRLTHTYEQYF; J: TRBJ2-7; length: 13; V: TRBV28
CDR3: CATSRSRQVSDGYTF; J: TRBJ1-2; length: 15; V: TRBV15
CDR3: CASSYWGQASNQPQHF; J: TRBJ1-5; length: 16; V: TRBV6-2/TRBV6-3
CDR3: CASSQDRTGNTIYF; J: TRBJ1-3; length: 14; V: TRBV4-2
CDR3: CASSQDIQGPSYGYTF; J: TRBJ1-2; length: 16; V: TRBV4-1
CDR3: CASSLFTSGRTYNEQFF; J: TRBJ2-1; length: 17; V: TRBV12-3/TRBV12-4
CDR3: CASSYRGGIYNEQFF; J: TRBJ2-1; length: 15; V: TRBV7-9
CDR3: CASSYSFATNEKLFF; J: TRBJ1-4; length: 15; V: TRBV6-5
CDR3: CASSYGQGPLNYGYTF; J: TRBJ1-2; length: 16; V: TRBV5-6
CDR3: CASSPTDRSLYNEQFF; J: TRBJ2-1; length: 16; V: TRBV12-3/TRBV12-4
CDR3: CASSQTGTVNTEAFF; J: TRBJ1-1; length: 15; V: TRBV5-1